The 18 T cell receptor beta chains below were found in one sample sequenced in a study of post-analysis software for immune sequencing data. Antigens of these TCRs are unknown. Study observations and caveats: In patients, TRBV5-6, TRBV5-1 and TRBV20-1 belonged to about five TRBV segments found more frequently than in controls.

Unique molecular identifiers tagged the TCR beta cDNA libraries. MiXCR, applied by TCRdb to the PCR reads, yields one record per CDR3 protein. Of 350,000 to 450,000 distinct CDR3 sequences listed, approximately 33% are singletons. Sequencing used blood. These receptors originate from a girl aged 5 to 17 with multiple sclerosis.

This chain links TRBV5-1 with TRBJ2-1, with D possibly matching TRBD1 (6 bases). The germline gives CDR1 SGHRS, CDR2 YFSETQ. V was trimmed by 0 bases and J by 2 bases, leaving 15 bases between them. The CDR3 runs to 17 residues. DNA for the CDR3: TGCGCCAGCAGCTTGGTCCCTAACAGGGTGCCCTACAATGAGCAGTTCTTC. Amino acid sequence: CASSLVPNRVPYNEQFF.

The chain has TRBV24-1 and TRBJ1-2, with 8 bases identical to TRBD1. Trimming took 5 bases from V and 7 from J; bases not matched to a gene: 8. This CDR3 has 14 amino acids. Per germline, CDR1 KGHDR and CDR2 SFDVKD. CDR3 loop: CATSGVQGALGYTF. CDR3 DNA sequence: TGTGCCACCAGTGGCGTCCAGGGGGCCCTTGGCTACACCTTC.

The genes are TRBV20-1 and TRBJ2-5; possibly TRBD2 for D (7 bases). This CDR3 contains 15 residues. CDR1 and CDR2 (germline): DFQATT, SNEGSKA (reference sequence). Trimming removed 3 bases from V and 4 bases from J, with 18 bases in between. CDR3 DNA: TGCAGTGCTAGCCTAGGGGGGGCAGGAGGAGAGACCCAGTACTTC. Translating gives CSASLGGAGGETQYF.

The J gene is TRBJ2-5, the V gene TRBV7-2; 7 bases match TRBD1. Germline CDR1 is SGHTA and CDR2 is FQGNSA. V shed 9 bases, J shed 6 bases, and the junction held 16 bases outside the gene matches. This CDR3 spans 15 amino acids. As DNA, the CDR3 is TGTGCCAGTAGGACCGGGACAGACCTCCGAAAGACCCAGTACTTC. It codes for CASRTGTDLRKTQYF.

The V and J genes are TRBV20-1 and TRBJ2-7; D gene ambiguous. In germline, CDR1 is DFQATT, CDR2 SNEGSKA (reference sequence). Trimming stripped 6 bases from V and 2 bases from J, with 14 bases between. This CDR3 contains 13 residues. CDR3 sequence (DNA): TGCAGTGCGCAGACACTTATACCCTACGAGCAGTACTTC. It encodes CSAQTLIPYEQYF.

The chain has TRBV9 and TRBJ2-3; TRBD1 aligns across 7 bases. Unmatched junction bases numbered 4, after V lost 3 bases and J lost 0 bases. The CDR3 is 15 residues long. CDR1 and CDR2 from the germline V gene are SGDLS and YYNGEE. CDR3 amino acids: CASSEGQISTDTQYF. For the CDR3, the DNA is TGTGCCAGCAGCGAGGGACAGATAAGCACAGATACGCAGTATTTT.

This clonotype was picked up a small number of times. The rearrangement uses TRBV14 and TRBJ2-3; TRBD2 matches 8 bases. This CDR3 is built from 14 residues. V trimming: 1 base; J trimming: 5 bases; junction bases outside the gene matches: 2. Germline lookup yields CDR1 SGHDN and CDR2 FVKESK. The CDR3 coding sequence is TGTGCCAGCAGCCAAGCGGGGGGGGGAGATACGCAGTATTTT. This sequence encodes CASSQAGGGDTQYF. The whole variable domain, remainder taken from reference TRBV14 and TRBJ2-3, is EAGVTQFPSHSVIEKGQTVTLRCDPISGHDNLYWYRRVMGKEIKFLLHFVKESKQDESGMPNNRFLAERTGGTYSTLKVQPAELEDSGVYFCASSQAGGGDTQYFGPGTRLTVL.

Only a few counts were recorded for this clonotype. The chain recombines TRBV6-1 with TRBJ1-2; TRBD1 is a possible D gene (6 bases). Germline V CDR1 and CDR2: MNHNS, SASEGT. V lost 4 bases, J lost 8 bases, and 17 bases lay in between. CDR3 size: 14 residues. The CDR3 protein is CASSGTAGLRGYTF. In nucleotides, the CDR3 is TGTGCCAGCAGTGGGACAGCCGGGTTGAGGGGCTACACCTTC.

The chain links TRBV12-3 or TRBV12-4 to TRBJ2-7; TRBD1 agrees at 11 bases. CDR3 length equals 17 residues. V lost 6 bases, J lost 0 bases, and 10 bases stayed unmatched. As DNA, the CDR3 is TGTGCCAGCAGCTCCGGACAGGGGGCCGGTTCCTCCTACGAGCAGTACTTC. This translates into CASSSGQGAGSSYEQYF.

As regards this clonotype: Mismatch with germline at one junction end may stem from a read error. V gene TRBV10-3 combines with J gene TRBJ1-2, with D possibly TRBD1 on 5 matching bases. The CDR3 is made up of 14 amino acids. CDR1 and CDR2 from the germline V gene are ENHRY and SYGVKD. CDR3 DNA sequence: TGTGCCATCAGGGAGTCGGGGGATTACTATGGCTACACCTTC. Translating gives CAIRESGDYYGYTF.

This clonotype was seen only a few times. This chain uses TRBV4-3 with TRBJ2-7; D not resolved. V was trimmed by 1 base and J by 3 bases, leaving 16 bases between them. The length of the CDR3 is 16 residues. Germline-derived CDR1 and CDR2 are LGHNA and YSLEER. The CDR3 is CASSQGTHLGYYEQYF. In DNA form, the CDR3 reads TGCGCCAGCAGCCAAGGTACACATCTGGGGTACTACGAGCAGTACTTC.

This clonotype has more than one count but fewer than ten. J is TRBJ1-2 and V is TRBV10-3; 9 bases are a match to TRBD1. V was pared by 2 bases and J by 6 bases, with 7 bases of the junction left unmatched. This CDR3 spans 15 amino acids. Germline values: CDR1 ENHRY, CDR2 SYGVKD. The CDR3: CAISEDGTGFDGYTF. The CDR3, as DNA: TGTGCCATCAGTGAGGACGGGACAGGGTTTGATGGCTACACCTTC.

The genes are TRBV7-9 and TRBJ2-7; a weak D match, TRBD1 (6 bases). The CDR3 is made up of 14 amino acids. Germline-derived CDR1 and CDR2 are SEHNR and FQNEAQ (reference sequence). V dropped 5 bases and J dropped 2 bases, with 13 bases sitting between them. In nucleotides, the CDR3 is TGTGCCAGCAGCCCTCCGTCAGGGGCCTACGAGCAGTACTTC. Translating it yields CASSPPSGAYEQYF. The full variable domain, in which reference TRBV7-9 and TRBJ2-7 provide the parts outside the CDR3, is DTGVSQNPRHKITKRGQNVTFRCDPISEHNRLYWYRQTLGQGPEFLTYFQNEAQLEKSRLLSDRFSAERPKGSFSTLEIQRTEQGDSAMYLCASSPPSGAYEQYFGPGTRLTVT.

The chain uses TRBV7-8 and TRBJ2-7; D remains ambiguous. Trimming took off 1 base at V and 5 bases at J, with 12 bases between the two ends. This CDR3 has 14 amino acids. Germline-derived CDR1 and CDR2 are SGHVS and FQNEAQ. The CDR3 sequence is CASSLGILKDEQYF. In DNA form, the CDR3 reads TGTGCCAGCAGCTTAGGCATCCTCAAGGACGAGCAGTACTTC.

This clonotype was detected ten times or more. This chain joins TRBV2 and TRBJ2-5, with TRBD1 as a possible D gene (6 bases). CDR1 SNHLY and CDR2 FYNNEI come from the germline V gene. V was clipped by 8 bases and J by 5 bases, with 9 bases between them. The CDR3 runs to 11 residues. CDR3 in amino acids: CASGGWETQYF. DNA of the CDR3: TGTGCCAGCGGGGGCTGGGAGACCCAGTACTTC.

Only a few counts were recorded for this clonotype. V and J are TRBV6-4 and TRBJ2-1; the match to TRBD2 covers 12 bases. The V gene end was trimmed by 2 bases and the J gene end by 2 bases; junction bases not matched to a gene: 1. The CDR3 consists of 16 residues. Germline V gene data show CDR1 as MRHNA and CDR2 as SNTAGT. This CDR3 is CASSDLAGGPYNEQFF. In DNA, the CDR3 is TGTGCCAGCAGTGACCTAGCGGGGGGGCCCTACAATGAGCAGTTCTTC.

The chain links TRBV3-1 to TRBJ2-5, with unresolved D. The CDR3 runs 14 residues. With 3 bases removed from V and 4 bases from J, the gap between germline ends came to 12 bases. Germline CDR1 LGHDT, CDR2 YNNKEL (reference sequence). The CDR3 DNA reads TGTGCCAGCAGCCATAACCCTACCCGAGAGACCCAGTACTTC. It encodes CASSHNPTRETQYF.

This clonotype was found many times. The chain joins TRBV6-6 to TRBJ2-1, with 9 bases lining up with TRBD2. J lost 1 base, V lost 5 bases, and 6 bases had no gene match. The CDR3 spans 16 residues. CDR1 and CDR2 (germline): MNHNY, SVGAGI (reference sequence). CDR3 sequence: CASSPLRGGSYNEQFF. CDR3 nucleotides: TGTGCCAGCAGTCCGCTGCGGGGGGGGTCCTACAATGAGCAGTTCTTC.